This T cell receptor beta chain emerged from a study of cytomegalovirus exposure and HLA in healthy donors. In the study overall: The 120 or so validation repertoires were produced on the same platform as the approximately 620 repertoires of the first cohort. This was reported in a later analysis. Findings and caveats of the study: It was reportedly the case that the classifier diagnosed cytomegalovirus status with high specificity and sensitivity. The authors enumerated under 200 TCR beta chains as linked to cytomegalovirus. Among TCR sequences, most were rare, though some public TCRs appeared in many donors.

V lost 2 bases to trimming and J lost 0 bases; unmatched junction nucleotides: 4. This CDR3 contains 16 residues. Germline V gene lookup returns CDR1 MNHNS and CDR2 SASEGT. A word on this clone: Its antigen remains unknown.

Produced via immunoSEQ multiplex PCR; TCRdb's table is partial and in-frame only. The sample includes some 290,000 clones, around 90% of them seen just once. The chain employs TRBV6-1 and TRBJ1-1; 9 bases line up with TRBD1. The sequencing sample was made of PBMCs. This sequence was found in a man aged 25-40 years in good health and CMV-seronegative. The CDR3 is CASSEFTGGMNTEAFF. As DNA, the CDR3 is TGTGCCAGCAGTGAATTTACAGGGGGCATGAACACTGAAGCTTTCTTT.